This paragraph reports one T cell receptor beta chain. This clonotype has just a few counts. Its antigen remains unidentified. Within one base of it there is no much larger clone, and no base qualities were kept. This entry comes from a study of vaccination and CD4 T cells after COVID-19 (dated 2022 in TCRdb). Describing the broader study: SARS-CoV-2 positivity had been established in the convalescent patients by nasal swab PCR, and mild disease was recorded in several of these patients and severe disease in one. Control cultures received a CEFX viral epitope pool as the positive control, an HIV-1 Nef peptide pool as the negative control, or no peptide. Post-vaccine blood samples were obtained a median of about 77 days after the second vaccine dose, with a range of roughly 13 to 250 days. In 10 COVID-19 convalescent patients and a handful of infection-naive healthy vaccine recipients, the spike-specific CD4+ TCR repertoire before mRNA vaccination was compared with the repertoire after mRNA vaccination. Each participant got two doses of either the Pfizer-BioNTech BNT162b2 vaccine (n=8) or the Moderna mRNA-1273 vaccine (n=2). Post-COVID blood samples were collected from convalescent patients a median of around 100 days after diagnosis, with a range of roughly 35 to 170 days. Culture stimuli were overlapping spike peptide pools from SARS-CoV-2 and from the common cold coronaviruses HCoV-NL63, HCoV-OC43 and HCoV-229E. In the convalescent cohort there were six males and four females, among whom were two Hispanic individuals, seven Caucasians, two Asians and one multiracial person. Results the study describes overall, beyond this receptor: In convalescent patients, nearly all vaccine-specific clones (304 of 307) were found to be mono-reactive for SARS-CoV-2 spike rather than cross-reactive with common cold coronaviruses. The number of convalescent patients in the study was relatively small, and the study did not examine early timepoints following natural infection. Although the median number of SARS-CoV-2-reactive clonotypes went up from fewer than 25 after infection to 30 to 45 after vaccination, the increase was not significant. In convalescent patients, a median 86.3% of post-vaccine SARS-CoV-2-reactive clones were detected only after vaccination, and vaccine-specific priming was suggested by this finding.

According to the study, the label for this sample's treatment or condition signals: roughly ten-day PBMC culture with coronavirus spike peptide pools or control peptides (ViraFEST assay). To expand antigen-specific T cells with peptide pools and then pick out the expanded clonotypes through TCR sequencing, the study relied on the ViraFEST assay. The convalescent patients' positive SARS-CoV-2 PCR tests fell between March and December 2020, which was before the Alpha, Beta and Delta variants emerged in the United States. Each well held some 2 million PBMCs cultured in IMDM containing approximately 5% human AB serum and approximately 9.1 IU/ml IL-2, with 8.5 to 10 ug/ml peptide pools added. On days 3 and 7, half of the culture medium was replaced with fresh IL-2-containing medium. CD4+ T cells were isolated after roughly 9 days of culture through negative selection using the EasySep CD4+ T cell isolation kit. Ficoll-Paque Plus gradient centrifugation was used to isolate PBMCs from whole blood, and the isolated PBMCs were then either used fresh or cryopreserved at -140C. Each culture condition was generally run in triplicate wells.

The library was obtained by PCR. DNA from cultured CD4+ T cells was subjected to TCR sequencing with the Oncomine TCR Beta short-read assay at the Johns Hopkins FTIC core. The QIAamp micro DNA kit was used to extract genomic DNA from the cultured CD4+ T cells. Oncomine TCR Beta libraries from cultured CD4+ T cells were pooled using unique dual indexes and sequenced on an Illumina iSeq 100. The study's processing was this. Non-productive sequences were removed, and CDR3s not starting with C, not ending with F or W, or shorter than 7 amino acids were discarded. Antigen-specific clonotypes were identified with the MANAFEST web application by comparing peptide-stimulated wells with reference and other culture wells. To be called positive, a clone needed an FDR below 0.05, an odds ratio above 5, and a productive frequency above 0.1% in at least two of three replicate wells. Cross-reactive clonotypes were defined as significantly expanded in both SARS-CoV-2 spike wells and at least one common cold coronavirus spike condition. Levenshtein distances (stringdist) and unrooted phylogenetic trees (ape) in R version 3.6.1 were used to assess CDR3 homology. Using fastp at Q25 and MiXCR, TCRdb reprocessed the public reads and kept productive beta chains. Rows are unified per CDR3 protein, each entry keeping the most common DNA and genes. In this record, the V and J calls reflect TCRdb's handling and not the investigators' own analysis. The sample table contains 15,000 to 20,000 distinct CDR3 sequences; only one count was recorded for less than 70% of them. The ten top clones hold 9.5% to 13% of the sample.

Reading the germline V gene gives CDR1 KGHSH and CDR2 LQKENI. From cysteine to phenylalanine, the CDR3 is 14 amino acids long. The read is trimmed to its CDR3 DNA, 42 bases read in frame from base 1. The junction shows trimming of 2 bases on V and 8 bases on J, plus 15 bases between the germline ends. Sample: CD4+ T cells from blood, cultured in vitro. The source is a human donor who had recovered from COVID-19. Rearrangement joined TRBV18 to TRBJ1-2; the D gene is unclear. In nucleotides, the sequence is TGTGCCAGCTCACCAGGATCCCCTGTGGGGGGCTACACCTTC. The resulting protein is CASSPGSPVGGYTF.